This T cell receptor beta chain is from a study of cytomegalovirus exposure and HLA in healthy donors. As for this clone: Antigen specificity is unknown.

The germline V gene has CDR1 SGHTS and CDR2 YDEGEE. The CDR3 runs to 14 residues. V was trimmed by 4 bases and J by 3 bases, leaving 8 bases between them. Study-wide results and caveats: Reportedly, HLA-A and HLA-B alleles of most subjects were accurately predicted from TCR beta. An apparent linkage of common viral pathogens to several of the most significant clusters emerged in a later analysis. Later on, an analysis showed TCR association rates differing by HLA locus, with DRB1 the most and HLA-C the fewest. Later on, an analysis tied roughly 17,000 TCR beta sequences to HLA alleles at 0.05 false discovery rate.

PCR involved 60 Vbeta and 13 Jbeta primers. The method was immunoSEQ multiplex PCR; TCRdb's version includes in-frame clones alone and lacks a portion of them. The sample carries some 150,000 clones, roughly 68% recorded once. The sequencing sample was made of PBMCs. The chain employs TRBV5-8 and TRBJ2-6; possibly TRBD1 for D (5 bases). The TCR was taken from a man between 60 and 75 years old in good health and CMV-seronegative. CDR3 in DNA: TGTGCCAGCAGCCCAGGGTATGGGGCCAACGTCCTGACTTTC. Its translation: CASSPGYGANVLTF. The full variable domain, in which reference TRBV5-8 and TRBJ2-6 provide the parts outside the CDR3, is EAGVTQSPTHLIKTRGQQATLRCSPISGHTSVYWYQQALGLGLQFLLWYDEGEERNRGNFPPRFSGRQFPNYSSELNVNALELEDSALYLCASSPGYGANVLTFGAGSRLTVL.